This paragraph reports one T cell receptor beta chain. Its antigen remains unidentified. This sample was included in a study of cytomegalovirus exposure and HLA in healthy donors. Method: immunoSEQ multiplex PCR; TCRdb's copy keeps in-frame clones and lacks some. The sample contains 65,000 to 75,000 clones, approximately 95% of which appear only once. Study outcomes and limitations: A few CMV-associated chains proved CMV antigen-specific in vitro. Subsequent analysis revealed that first-cohort TCR clusters tended to co-occur in the 110 or so validation repertoires. Cytomegalovirus association was assigned to around 150 TCR beta chains.

The CDR3 runs to 15 residues. Looked up from germline, CDR1 is SGDLS and CDR2 is YYNGEE. V shed 2 bases and J 2 bases; nucleotides not matched to a gene: 2. The rearrangement links TRBV9 to TRBJ2-7, with 12 bases identical to TRBD2. Input material: PBMCs. The TCR sequence derives from a young man in good health and CMV-seropositive. The CDR3 DNA follows: TGTGCCAGCAGCGTTGGACTAGCGGGAACCTACGAGCAGTACTTC. This codes for CASSVGLAGTYEQYF.